The T cell receptor beta chain under discussion was sequenced for a study of T cell repertoires in cytomegalovirus infection. About the research overall: Public TCR beta signatures indicated both CMV infection and matching HLA type.

Whole-study results and caveats: Identification of carriers of CMV plus the relevant HLA was achieved through cumulative public TCR beta family frequency. The study found HLA-C-restricted CMV-specific TCR beta clonotypes dominating the ex vivo response.

This CDR3 spans 16 amino acids. Germline values: CDR1 MDHEN, CDR2 SYDVKM. The junction had 11 bases not matched to a gene; V was cut back by 4 bases and J by 4 bases. This clonotype has only a few counts. No antigen is known for it. TCRdb processed the reads anew with MiXCR; each CDR3 protein has one entry. This sample has about 130,000 distinct CDR3 sequences, with more than 20% found just once. The receptor comes from a human donor in good health (CMV status not recorded). Some clones in this sample may be carry-over from other donors' samples. Sequenced input: PBMCs, sequenced either directly or after in vitro stimulation (not recorded which). The rearrangement links TRBV28 to TRBJ2-3; TRBD1 aligns across 7 bases. Here the CDR3 reads CASSSPRQGGPDTQYF. The CDR3 nucleotides are TGTGCCAGCAGTTCCCCCCGACAGGGCGGTCCAGATACGCAGTATTTT.